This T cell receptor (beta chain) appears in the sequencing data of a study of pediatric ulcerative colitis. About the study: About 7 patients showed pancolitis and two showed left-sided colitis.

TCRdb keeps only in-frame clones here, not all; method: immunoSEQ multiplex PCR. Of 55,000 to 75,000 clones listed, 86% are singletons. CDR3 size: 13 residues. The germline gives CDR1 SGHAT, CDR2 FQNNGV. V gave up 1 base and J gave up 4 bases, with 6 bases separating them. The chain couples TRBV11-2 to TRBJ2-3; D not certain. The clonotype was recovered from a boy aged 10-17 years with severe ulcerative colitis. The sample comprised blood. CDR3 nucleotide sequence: TGTGCCAGCAGCTTAGCCAGACCAGATACGCAGTATTTT. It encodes CASSLARPDTQYF.